The 9 T cell receptor beta chains reported below all come from one sample, sequenced in a study of T cells in Graves' hyperthyroidism and ophthalmopathy. Template material for amplifying TCR beta CDR3 regions consisted of RNA transcripts. Initially, a first-round RT-PCR of the TCR CDR3 employed the HTBI primer set. TCRdb reanalysed the multiplex PCR reads using MiXCR and keeps one entry per CDR3 protein. This repertoire shows fewer than 900,000 distinct CDR3 sequences, about 17% found once; its top ten account for 16%. Sequenced material: blood. Receptor source: a woman aged 50 to 60 with Graves' hyperthyroidism that later progressed to Graves' ophthalmopathy.

At least ten counts were recorded for this clonotype. V gene TRBV20-1 combines with J gene TRBJ1-1; D is unresolved. V lost 2 bases, J lost 4 bases, and 11 bases lay in between. This CDR3 contains 13 residues. The germline V gene has CDR1 DFQATT and CDR2 SNEGSKA (reference sequence). For the CDR3, the DNA is TGCAGTGCTAGAAGTACCTCCGGCACTGAAGCTTTCTTT. Its translation is CSARSTSGTEAFF.

The table lists this clonotype with many counts. CDR3 sequence: CASSLAGADPLHTEAFF. Here the CDR3 DNA reads TGTGCCAGCAGCTTAGCGGGGGCGGACCCACTGCACACTGAAGCTTTCTTT. The V and J genes are TRBV7-9 and TRBJ1-1; D might be TRBD1 (6 bases). CDR3 size: 17 residues. Trimming stripped 0 bases from V and 3 bases from J, with 17 bases between. Germline V gene data show CDR1 as SEHNR and CDR2 as FQNEAQ (reference sequence).

V gene TRBV10-3 combines with J gene TRBJ2-3; a weak D match, TRBD1 (8 bases). Germline CDR1 reads ENHRY; CDR2 reads SYGVKD. This CDR3 has 15 residues. Trimming took 11 bases from V and 4 from J, leaving 22 bases between them. The CDR3 nucleotides are TGTGCCTCTAAGCTCGGACAGGGAGGGCCAGATACGCAGTATTTT. Its protein product is CASKLGQGGPDTQYF.

The CDR3 bases are TGTGCCAGCAGCCGCGTTGCAGGGACGGGGGAGACCCAGTACTTC. Amino acids: CASSRVAGTGETQYF. The chain combines TRBV14 with TRBJ2-5; perhaps D is TRBD1 or TRBD2 (5 bases each). Germline V gene data show CDR1 as SGHDN and CDR2 as FVKESK. The V end was cut by 4 bases, the J end by 5 bases, with 17 bases between. The CDR3 loop spans 15 amino acids.

This clonotype was observed at least ten times. The chain couples TRBV28 to TRBJ2-7, with TRBD1 matching over 9 bases. The V gene end was trimmed by 5 bases and the J gene end by 2 bases; junction bases not matched to a gene: 13. CDR1 is MDHEN, CDR2 SYDVKM, per germline. This CDR3 spans 17 amino acids. The CDR3 region has the DNA TGTGCCAGCAGTGGTGGCCCCGGGACAGGGAGCGCCTACGAGCAGTACTTC. Protein: CASSGGPGTGSAYEQYF.

This clonotype occurred many times. The chain employs TRBV20-1 and TRBJ2-1; 9 nucleotides match TRBD2. CDR3 length equals 14 residues. From germline, CDR1 is DFQATT and CDR2 SNEGSKA (reference sequence). The V gene end was trimmed by 6 bases and the J gene end by 4 bases; junction bases not matched to a gene: 7. The CDR3 protein is CSADQGLAYNEQFF. The CDR3 nucleotides read TGCAGTGCGGACCAGGGACTAGCTTACAATGAGCAGTTCTTC.

This clonotype showed up many times. The chain recombines TRBV5-6 with TRBJ1-1; TRBD1 matches 7 bases. The V gene's germline CDR1 is SGHDT and CDR2 YYEEEE. Losses at the gene ends were 2 bases for V and 3 bases for J; bases not matched to a gene: 7. The CDR3 extends over 15 amino acids. The chain's CDR3 is CASSFSDREYTEAFF. In DNA form, the CDR3 reads TGTGCCAGCAGCTTCAGTGACAGGGAGTACACTGAAGCTTTCTTT. Filled out from reference TRBV5-6 and TRBJ1-1, the complete variable domain reads DAGVTQSPTHLIKTRGQQVTLRCSPKSGHDTVSWYQQALGQGPQFIFQYYEEEERQRGNFPDRFSGHQFPNYSSELNVNALLLGDSALYLCASSFSDREYTEAFFGQGTRLTVV.

V gene TRBV3-1 combines with J gene TRBJ2-4; 7 nucleotides agree with TRBD1. The CDR3 totals 16 residues. V lost 3 bases to trimming and J lost 6 bases; unmatched junction nucleotides: 11. The V gene's germline CDR1 is LGHDT and CDR2 YNNKEL (reference sequence). The CDR3 is CASSQDPRGPLNIQYF. DNA of the CDR3: TGTGCCAGCAGCCAGGACCCAAGGGGGCCATTAAACATTCAGTACTTC.

This chain connects TRBV10-3 to TRBJ2-5; weak D call: TRBD1 (7 bases). Germline assignment: CDR1 ENHRY and CDR2 SYGVKD. The CDR3 sequence is 13 residues long. The ends were cut back, 4 bases at V and 5 bases at J, with 11 bases in the middle. CDR3 in DNA: TGTGCCATCAGTGGTCCAGGGGGGGAGACCCAGTACTTC. This codes for CAISGPGGETQYF.